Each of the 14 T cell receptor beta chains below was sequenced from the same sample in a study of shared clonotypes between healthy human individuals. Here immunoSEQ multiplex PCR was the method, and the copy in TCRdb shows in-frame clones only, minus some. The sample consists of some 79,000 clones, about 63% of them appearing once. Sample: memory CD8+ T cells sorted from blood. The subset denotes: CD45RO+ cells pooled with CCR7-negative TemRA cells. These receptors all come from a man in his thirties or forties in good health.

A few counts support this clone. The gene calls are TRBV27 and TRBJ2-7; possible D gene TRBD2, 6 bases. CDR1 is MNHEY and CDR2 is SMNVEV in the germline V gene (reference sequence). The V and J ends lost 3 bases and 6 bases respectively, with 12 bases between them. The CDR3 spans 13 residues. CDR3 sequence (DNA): TGTGCCAGCAGTTTCGTGGTGGGAGGCGAGCAGTACTTC. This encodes CASSFVVGGEQYF.

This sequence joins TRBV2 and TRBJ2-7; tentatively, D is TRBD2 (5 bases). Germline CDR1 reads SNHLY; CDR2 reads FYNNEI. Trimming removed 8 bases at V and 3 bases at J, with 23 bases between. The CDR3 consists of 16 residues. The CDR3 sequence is CASGKHIQGGSYEQYF. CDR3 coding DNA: TGTGCCAGCGGGAAACACATCCAAGGAGGCAGCTACGAGCAGTACTTC.

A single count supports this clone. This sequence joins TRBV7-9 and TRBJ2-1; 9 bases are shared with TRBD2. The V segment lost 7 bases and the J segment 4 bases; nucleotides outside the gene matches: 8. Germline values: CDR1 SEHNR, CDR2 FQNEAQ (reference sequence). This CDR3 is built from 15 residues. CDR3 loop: CASISGRPRYNEQFF. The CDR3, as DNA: TGTGCCAGCATAAGCGGGAGGCCCCGTTACAATGAGCAGTTCTTC.

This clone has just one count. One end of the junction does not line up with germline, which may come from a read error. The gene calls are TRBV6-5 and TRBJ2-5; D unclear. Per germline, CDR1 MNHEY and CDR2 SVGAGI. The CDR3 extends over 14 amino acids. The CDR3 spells CASSNSMGSETQYF. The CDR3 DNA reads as TGTGCCAGCAGTAACTCAATGGGTAGTGAGACCCAGTACTTC.

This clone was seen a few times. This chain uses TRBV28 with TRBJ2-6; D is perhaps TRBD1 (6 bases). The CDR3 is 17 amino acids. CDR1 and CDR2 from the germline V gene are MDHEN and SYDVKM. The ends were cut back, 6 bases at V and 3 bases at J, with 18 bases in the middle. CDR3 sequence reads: CASRITGLSLGANVLTF. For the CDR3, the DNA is TGTGCCAGCAGGATAACAGGGCTATCCCTTGGGGCCAACGTCCTGACTTTC.

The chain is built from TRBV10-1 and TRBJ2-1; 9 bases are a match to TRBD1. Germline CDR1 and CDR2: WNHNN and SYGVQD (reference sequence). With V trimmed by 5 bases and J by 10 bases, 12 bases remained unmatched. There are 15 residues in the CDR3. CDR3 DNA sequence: TGCGCCAGCAGTTCCATGACAGGGGGTCAAGGAGAGCAGTTCTTC. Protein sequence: CASSSMTGGQGEQFF.

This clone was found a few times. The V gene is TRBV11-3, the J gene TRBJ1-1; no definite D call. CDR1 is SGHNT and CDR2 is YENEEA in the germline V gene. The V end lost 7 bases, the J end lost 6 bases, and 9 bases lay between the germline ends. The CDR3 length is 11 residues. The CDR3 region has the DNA TGTGCCAGCATTCCAAATGCTGAAGCTTTCTTT. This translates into CASIPNAEAFF.

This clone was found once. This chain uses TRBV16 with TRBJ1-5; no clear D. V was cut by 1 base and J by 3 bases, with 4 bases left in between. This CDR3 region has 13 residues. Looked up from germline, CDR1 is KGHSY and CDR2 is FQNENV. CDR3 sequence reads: CASSQYNNQPQHF. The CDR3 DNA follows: TGTGCCAGCAGCCAATACAACAATCAGCCCCAGCATTTT.

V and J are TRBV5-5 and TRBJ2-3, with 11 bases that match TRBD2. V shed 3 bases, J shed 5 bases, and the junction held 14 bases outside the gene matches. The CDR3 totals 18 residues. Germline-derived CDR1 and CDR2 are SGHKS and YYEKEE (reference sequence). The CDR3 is CASSSPDLTSGIGDTQYF. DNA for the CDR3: TGTGCCAGCAGCTCCCCAGACTTGACTAGCGGGATTGGAGATACGCAGTATTTT.

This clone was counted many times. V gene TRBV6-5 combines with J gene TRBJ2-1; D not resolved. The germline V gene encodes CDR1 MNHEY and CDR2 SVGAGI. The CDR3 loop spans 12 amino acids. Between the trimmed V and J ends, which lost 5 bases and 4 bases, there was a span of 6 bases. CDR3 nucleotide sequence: TGTGCCAGCAGTCTAGAGTACAATGAGCAGTTCTTC. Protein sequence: CASSLEYNEQFF.

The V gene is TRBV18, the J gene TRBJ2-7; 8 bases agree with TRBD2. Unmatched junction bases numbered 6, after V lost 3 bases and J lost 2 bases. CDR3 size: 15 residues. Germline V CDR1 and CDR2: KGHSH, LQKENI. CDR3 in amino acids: CASSPPGLGAYEQYF. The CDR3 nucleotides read TGTGCCAGCTCACCCCCGGGACTAGGCGCCTACGAGCAGTACTTC.

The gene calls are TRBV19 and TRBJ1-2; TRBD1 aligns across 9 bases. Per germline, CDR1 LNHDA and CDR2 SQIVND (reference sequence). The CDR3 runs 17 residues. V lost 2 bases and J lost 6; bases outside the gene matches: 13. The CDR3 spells CASSISITGQGRDGYTF. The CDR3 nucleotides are TGTGCCAGTAGTATATCCATAACGGGACAGGGACGAGATGGCTACACCTTC. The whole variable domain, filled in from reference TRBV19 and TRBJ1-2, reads DGGITQSPKYLFRKEGQNVTLSCEQNLNHDAMYWYRQDPGQGLRLIYYSQIVNDFQKGDIAEGYSVSREKKESFPLTVTSAQKNPTAFYLCASSISITGQGRDGYTFGSGTRLTVV.

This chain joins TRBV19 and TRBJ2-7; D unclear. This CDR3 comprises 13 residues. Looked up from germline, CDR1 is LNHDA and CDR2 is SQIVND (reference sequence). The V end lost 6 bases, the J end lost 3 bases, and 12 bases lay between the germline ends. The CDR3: CASSREANYEQYF. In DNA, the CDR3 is TGTGCCAGTAGCCGTGAGGCTAACTACGAGCAGTACTTC.

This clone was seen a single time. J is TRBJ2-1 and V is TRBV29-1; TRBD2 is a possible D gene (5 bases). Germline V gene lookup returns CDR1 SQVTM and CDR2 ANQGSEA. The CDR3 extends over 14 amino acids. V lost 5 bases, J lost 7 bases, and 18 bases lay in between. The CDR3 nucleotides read TGCAGCGTTCGAGGACTGCCCGCCGCGAATGAGCAGTTCTTC. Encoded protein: CSVRGLPAANEQFF.